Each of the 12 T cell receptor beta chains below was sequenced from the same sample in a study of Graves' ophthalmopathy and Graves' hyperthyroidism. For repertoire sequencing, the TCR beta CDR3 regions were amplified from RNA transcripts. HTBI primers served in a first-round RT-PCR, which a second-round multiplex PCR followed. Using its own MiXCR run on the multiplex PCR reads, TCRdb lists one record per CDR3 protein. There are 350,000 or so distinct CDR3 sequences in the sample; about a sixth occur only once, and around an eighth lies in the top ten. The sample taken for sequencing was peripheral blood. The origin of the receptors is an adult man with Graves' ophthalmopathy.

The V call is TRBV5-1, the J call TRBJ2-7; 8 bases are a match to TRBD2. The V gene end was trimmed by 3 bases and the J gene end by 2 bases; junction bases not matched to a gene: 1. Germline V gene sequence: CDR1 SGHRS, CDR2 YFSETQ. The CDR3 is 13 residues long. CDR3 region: CASSWREAYEQYF. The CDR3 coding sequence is TGCGCCAGCAGCTGGCGGGAGGCCTACGAGCAGTACTTC.

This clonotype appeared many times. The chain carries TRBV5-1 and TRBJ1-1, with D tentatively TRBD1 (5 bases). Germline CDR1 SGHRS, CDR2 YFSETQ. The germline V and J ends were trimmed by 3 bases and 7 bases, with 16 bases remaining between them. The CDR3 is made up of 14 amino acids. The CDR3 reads CASSWGLRADEAFF. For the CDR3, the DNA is TGCGCCAGCAGCTGGGGACTCAGGGCTGATGAAGCTTTCTTT. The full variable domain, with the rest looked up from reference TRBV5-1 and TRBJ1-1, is KAGVTQTPRYLIKTRGQQVTLSCSPISGHRSVSWYQQTPGQGLQFLFEYFSETQRNKGNFPGRFSGRQFSNSRSEMNVSTLELGDSALYLCASSWGLRADEAFFGQGTRLTVV.

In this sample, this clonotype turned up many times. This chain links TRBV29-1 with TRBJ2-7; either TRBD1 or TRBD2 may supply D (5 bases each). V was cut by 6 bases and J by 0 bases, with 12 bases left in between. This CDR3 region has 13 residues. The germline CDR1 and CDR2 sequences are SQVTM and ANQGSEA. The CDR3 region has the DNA TGCAGCGTGTCCAGAGGGACCTCCTACGAGCAGTACTTC. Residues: CSVSRGTSYEQYF.

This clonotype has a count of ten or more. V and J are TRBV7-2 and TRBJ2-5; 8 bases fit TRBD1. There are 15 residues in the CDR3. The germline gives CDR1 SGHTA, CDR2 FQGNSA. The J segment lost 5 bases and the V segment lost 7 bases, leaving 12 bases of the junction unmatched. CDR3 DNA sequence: TGTGCCAGCACCCTCGGGAACAGGGGGAGGGAGACCCAGTACTTC. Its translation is CASTLGNRGRETQYF.

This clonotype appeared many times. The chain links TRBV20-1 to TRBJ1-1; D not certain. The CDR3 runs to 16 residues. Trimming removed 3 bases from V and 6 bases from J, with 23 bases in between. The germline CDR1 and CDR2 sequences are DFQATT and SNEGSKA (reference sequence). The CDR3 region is CSARAEFARGGAEAFF. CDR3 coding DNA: TGCAGTGCTAGGGCCGAGTTTGCGCGGGGTGGGGCTGAAGCTTTCTTT.

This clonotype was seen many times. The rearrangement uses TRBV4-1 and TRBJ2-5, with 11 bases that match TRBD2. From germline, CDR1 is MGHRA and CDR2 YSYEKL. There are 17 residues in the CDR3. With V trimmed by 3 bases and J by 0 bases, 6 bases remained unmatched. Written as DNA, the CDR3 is TGCGCCAGCAGCCAGATCCTAGCGGGAGGTCACCAAGAGACCCAGTACTTC. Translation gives CASSQILAGGHQETQYF.

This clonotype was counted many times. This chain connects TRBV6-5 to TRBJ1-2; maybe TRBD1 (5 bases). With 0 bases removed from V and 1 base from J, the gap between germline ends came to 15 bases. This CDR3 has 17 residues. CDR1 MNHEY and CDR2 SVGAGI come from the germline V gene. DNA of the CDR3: TGTGCCAGCAGTTACTCTGGAGGGACGGGGTTTAACTATGGCTACACCTTC. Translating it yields CASSYSGGTGFNYGYTF.

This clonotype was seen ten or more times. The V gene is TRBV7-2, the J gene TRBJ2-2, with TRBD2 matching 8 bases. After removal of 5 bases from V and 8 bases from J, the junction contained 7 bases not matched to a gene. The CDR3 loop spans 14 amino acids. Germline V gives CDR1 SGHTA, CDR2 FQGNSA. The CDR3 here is CASSNGLALGELFF. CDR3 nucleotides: TGTGCCAGCAGCAACGGACTAGCCTTGGGGGAGCTGTTTTTT.

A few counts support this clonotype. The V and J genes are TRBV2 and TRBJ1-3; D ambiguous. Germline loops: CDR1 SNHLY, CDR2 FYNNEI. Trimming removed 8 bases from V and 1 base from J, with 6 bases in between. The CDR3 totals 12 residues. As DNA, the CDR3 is TGTGCCAGCGTTAGTTCTGGAAACACCATATATTTT. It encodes CASVSSGNTIYF.

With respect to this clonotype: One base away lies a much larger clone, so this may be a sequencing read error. The CDR3 here is CVSGLAGRADTGYTF. The DNA of the CDR3 is TGTGTCAGCGGCTTGGCGGGCAGGGCTGATACTGGCTACACCTTC. The chain carries TRBV5-6 and TRBJ1-2; maybe TRBD1 (5 bases). The germline gives CDR1 SGHDT, CDR2 YYEEEE. This CDR3 has 15 residues.

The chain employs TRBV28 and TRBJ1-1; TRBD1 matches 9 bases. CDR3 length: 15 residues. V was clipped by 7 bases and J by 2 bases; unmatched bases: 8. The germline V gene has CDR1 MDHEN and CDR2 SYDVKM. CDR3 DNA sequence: TGTGCCAGCAAAAGTGGGGGACAGGGAAACACTGAAGCTTTCTTT. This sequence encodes CASKSGGQGNTEAFF. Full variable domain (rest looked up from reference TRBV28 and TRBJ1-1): DVKVTQSSRYLVKRTGEKVFLECVQDMDHENMFWYRQDPGLGLRLIYFSYDVKMKEKGDIPEGYSVSREKKERFSLILESASTNQTSMYLCASKSGGQGNTEAFFGQGTRLTVV.

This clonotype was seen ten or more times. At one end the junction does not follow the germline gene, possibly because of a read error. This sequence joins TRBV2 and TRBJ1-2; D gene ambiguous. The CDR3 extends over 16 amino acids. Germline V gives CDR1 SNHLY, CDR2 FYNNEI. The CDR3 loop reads CAGSEIGRWDSTGYTF. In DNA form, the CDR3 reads TGTGCCGGCAGTGAAATTGGTCGATGGGATAGCACGGGCTACACCTTC.